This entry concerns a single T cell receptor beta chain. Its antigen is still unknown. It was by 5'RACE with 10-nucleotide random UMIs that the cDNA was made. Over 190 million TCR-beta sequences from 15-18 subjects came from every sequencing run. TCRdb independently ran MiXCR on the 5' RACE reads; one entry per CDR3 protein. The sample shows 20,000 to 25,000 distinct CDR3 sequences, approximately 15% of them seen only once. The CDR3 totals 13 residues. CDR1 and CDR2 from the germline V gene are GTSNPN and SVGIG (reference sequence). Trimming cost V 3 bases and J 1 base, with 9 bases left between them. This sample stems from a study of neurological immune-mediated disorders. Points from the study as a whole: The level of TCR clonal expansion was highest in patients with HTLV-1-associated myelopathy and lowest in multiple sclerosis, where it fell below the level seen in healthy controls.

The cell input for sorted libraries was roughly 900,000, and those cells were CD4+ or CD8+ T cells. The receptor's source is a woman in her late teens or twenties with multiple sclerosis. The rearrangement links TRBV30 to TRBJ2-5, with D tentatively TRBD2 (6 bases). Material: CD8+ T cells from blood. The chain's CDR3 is CAWSGDFQETQYF. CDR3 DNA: TGTGCCTGGAGCGGGGACTTCCAAGAGACCCAGTACTTC.